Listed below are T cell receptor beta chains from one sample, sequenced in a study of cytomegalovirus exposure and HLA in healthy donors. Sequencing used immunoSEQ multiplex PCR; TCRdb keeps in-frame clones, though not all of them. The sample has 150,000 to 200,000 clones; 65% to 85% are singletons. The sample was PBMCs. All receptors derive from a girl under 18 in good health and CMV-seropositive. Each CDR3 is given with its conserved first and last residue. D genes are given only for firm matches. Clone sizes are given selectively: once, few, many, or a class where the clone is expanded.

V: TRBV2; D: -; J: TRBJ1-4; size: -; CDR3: CASSEGVSPTNEKLFF; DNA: TGTGCCAGCAGTGAGGGAGTTTCTCCAACTAATGAAAAACTGTTTTTT
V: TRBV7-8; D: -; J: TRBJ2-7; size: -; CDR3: CASSPLMSTYEQYF; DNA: TGTGCCAGCAGCCCCCTCATGAGCACCTACGAGCAGTACTTC
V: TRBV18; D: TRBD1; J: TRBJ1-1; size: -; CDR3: CASSPATGGPEAFF; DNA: TGTGCCAGCTCACCTGCAACAGGGGGCCCTGAAGCTTTCTTT
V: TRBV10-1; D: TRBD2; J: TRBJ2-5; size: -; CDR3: CASSSGLAGRETQYF; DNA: TGCGCCAGCAGTTCCGGACTAGCCGGCCGAGAGACCCAGTACTTC
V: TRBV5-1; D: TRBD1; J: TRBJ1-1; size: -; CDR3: CASSSGTANTEAFF; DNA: TGCGCCAGCAGCTCGGGGACAGCCAACACTGAAGCTTTCTTT
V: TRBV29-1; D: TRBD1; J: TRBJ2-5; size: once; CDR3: CSVESWRTGIQETQYF; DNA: TGCAGCGTTGAATCGTGGAGGACAGGAATCCAAGAGACCCAGTACTTC
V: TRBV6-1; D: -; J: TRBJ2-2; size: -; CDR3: CASSERGVYTGELFF; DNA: TGTGCCAGCAGTGAACGCGGGGTTTACACCGGGGAGCTGTTTTTT
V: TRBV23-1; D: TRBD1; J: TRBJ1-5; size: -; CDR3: CASSQPTGENQPQHF; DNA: TGCGCCAGCAGTCAACCGACAGGGGAGAATCAGCCCCAGCATTTT
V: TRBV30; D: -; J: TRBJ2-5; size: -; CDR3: CAWSVRRQIQETQYF; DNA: TGTGCCTGGAGTGTACGACGACAGATCCAAGAGACCCAGTACTTC
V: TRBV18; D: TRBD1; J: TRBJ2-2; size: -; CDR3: CASSPSTGGSGELFF; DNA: TGTGCCAGCTCACCGAGTACAGGGGGCTCCGGGGAGCTGTTTTTT
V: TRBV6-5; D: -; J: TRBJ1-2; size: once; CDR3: CASSYTGYGNYGYTF; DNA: TGTGCCAGCAGTTACACAGGGTACGGGAACTATGGCTACACCTTC
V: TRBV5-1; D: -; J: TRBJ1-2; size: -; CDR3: CASSSILTVYGYTF; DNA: TGCGCCAGCAGCTCCATCCTGACAGTCTATGGCTACACCTTC
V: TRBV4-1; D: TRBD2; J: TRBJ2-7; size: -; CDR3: CASSQGILAGGPLSEQYF; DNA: TGCGCCAGCAGCCAAGGCATCCTAGCGGGAGGGCCGCTTTCGGAGCAGTACTTC
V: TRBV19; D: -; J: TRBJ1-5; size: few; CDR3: CASSPGGGFSVQPQHF; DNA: TGTGCCAGTAGTCCCGGGGGAGGGTTCTCTGTTCAGCCCCAGCATTTT
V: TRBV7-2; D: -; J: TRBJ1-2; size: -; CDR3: CASSSPPDTVVYGYTF; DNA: TGTGCCAGCAGCTCCCCCCCCGACACGGTCGTTTATGGCTACACCTTC
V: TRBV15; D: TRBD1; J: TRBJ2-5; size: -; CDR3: CATSNRGTGGETQYF; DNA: TGTGCCACCAGCAATCGGGGGACAGGGGGAGAGACCCAGTACTTC
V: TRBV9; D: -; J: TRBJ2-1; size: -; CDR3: CASSVDSVYNEQFF; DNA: TGTGCCAGCAGCGTAGACAGTGTTTACAATGAGCAGTTCTTC
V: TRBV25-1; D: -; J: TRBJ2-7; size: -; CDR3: CASSEYGLHYEQYF; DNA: TGTGCCAGCAGTGAATACGGACTCCACTACGAGCAGTACTTC
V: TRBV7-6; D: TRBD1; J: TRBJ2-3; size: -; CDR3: CASSLLLGGQEVTDTQYF; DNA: TGTGCCAGCAGCTTATTATTAGGTGGACAGGAGGTAACAGATACGCAGTATTTT
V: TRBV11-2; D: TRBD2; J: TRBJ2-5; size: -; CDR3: CASSLSGSETQYF; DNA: TGTGCCAGCAGCTTAAGCGGGAGCGAGACCCAGTACTTC
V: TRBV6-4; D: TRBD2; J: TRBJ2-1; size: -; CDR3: CASSEGTRGYNEQFF; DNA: TGTGCCAGCAGTGAAGGGACTAGGGGCTACAATGAGCAGTTCTTC
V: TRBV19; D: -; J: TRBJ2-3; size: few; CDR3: CASGNNRVRTDTQYF; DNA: TGTGCCAGTGGGAACAACAGGGTGCGCACAGATACGCAGTATTTT